Sequencing of this T cell receptor beta chain was carried out in a study of T cells in Graves' hyperthyroidism and ophthalmopathy. TCR beta CDR3 regions were amplified from RNA transcripts. The HTBI primer set was used in a first-round RT-PCR of the TCR CDR3. TCRdb analysed the multiplex PCR reads with MiXCR anew, one entry per CDR3 protein. The table shows more than 300,000 distinct CDR3 sequences, with roughly 15% occurring only once. V trimming: 4 bases; J trimming: 3 bases; junction bases outside the gene matches: 1. The CDR3 extends over 15 amino acids. The germline V gene encodes CDR1 SNHLY and CDR2 FYNNEI. This clonotype showed up just once.

This clonotype was sampled from a woman aged 25-40 years with Graves' hyperthyroidism that later progressed to Graves' ophthalmopathy. The sequencing sample was made of blood. This rearrangement joins TRBV2 to TRBJ2-1; 12 positions agree with TRBD2. CDR3 nucleotide sequence: TGTGCCAGCAGTGGACTAGCGGGAGACTACAATGAGCAGTTCTTC. This encodes CASSGLAGDYNEQFF. The complete variable domain, with remaining parts taken from reference TRBV2 and TRBJ2-1, reads EPEVTQTPSHQVTQMGQEVILRCVPISNHLYFYWYRQILGQKVEFLVSFYNNEISEKSEIFDDQFSVERPDGSNFTLKIRSTKLEDSAMYFCASSGLAGDYNEQFFGPGTRLTVL.